The T cell receptor (beta chain) under discussion was sequenced for a study of cytomegalovirus exposure and HLA in healthy donors. Here immunoSEQ multiplex PCR was the method, and the copy in TCRdb shows in-frame clones only, minus some. Of 140,000 or so clones detected, roughly 87% appear once; the ten largest clones hold over 8.5%. Deletions cut 8 bases from V and 4 bases from J, with 18 bases between. Germline V lookup: CDR1 SGHNT, CDR2 YENEEA. The CDR3 consists of 15 residues. The chain is built from TRBV11-3 and TRBJ2-1, with D perhaps matching TRBD2 (7 bases). The sequencing input was PBMCs. The source of this sequence is a woman aged 18-29 years in good health and CMV-seropositive. The DNA of the CDR3 is TGTGCCAGCTCCAAGGAGGGGGGGCGGTACAATGAGCAGTTCTTC. The encoded protein is CASSKEGGRYNEQFF. Based on the CDR3 plus reference TRBV11-3 and TRBJ2-1, the full variable domain is EAGVVQSPRYKIIEKKQPVAFWCNPISGHNTLYWYLQNLGQGPELLIRYENEEAVDDSQLPKDRFSAERLKGVDSTLKIQPAELGDSAVYLCASSKEGGRYNEQFFGPGTRLTVL.